This TCR beta chain was retrieved from a study of blood T cell repertoires in COVID-19. Looking at the study overall: Both acute and convalescent COVID-19 samples were obtained from the United States, Italy and Spain. PBMCs, B-cell-depleted T cells, or T cells were the source of the cDNA or gDNA that made up the material.

Source study methods: It was from reference gene primer amplification that nucleated cell counts were estimated. The data were produced by immunoSEQ multiplex PCR, yet TCRdb's version contains in-frame clones alone and is incomplete. The DNA gave D and trimming, while V, J and clone size come from that table. The sample records 150,000 to 250,000 clones, roughly 84% being singletons. V was pared by 5 bases and J by 2 bases, with 12 bases between. The germline V gene has CDR1 SGHRS and CDR2 YFSETQ. This CDR3 region has 14 residues. Enrollees, about 18 to 100 years old, lived in approximately 25 US areas.

The source of this sequence is a man between 35 and 55 years old who had recovered from COVID-19. The chain links TRBV5-1 to TRBJ2-3, with D possibly being TRBD1 (6 bases). Sequenced: PBMCs or T cells enriched from blood (not recorded which). The CDR3 bases are TGCGCCAGCAGGGACAGTCTATCCACAGATACGCAGTATTTT. Translating gives CASRDSLSTDTQYF.